The T cell receptor beta chain under discussion was sequenced for a study of CD8+ T cells in alopecia areata. It was cDNA, reverse transcribed from extracted RNA, that served as the sequencing template. Sequenced by immunoSEQ multiplex PCR; TCRdb stores in-frame clones only, minus some. The sample contains 170,000 or so clones, around 58% of which appear only once. This CDR3 contains 15 residues. V trimming: 5 bases; J trimming: 8 bases; junction bases outside the gene matches: 14. Germline values: CDR1 MNHEY, CDR2 SMNVEV (reference sequence). The treatment: oral pan-JAK inhibitor, 5-10 mg twice daily.

The rearrangement uses TRBV27 and TRBJ1-2, with 7 bases matching TRBD1. The source material was CD8+ T cells sorted from blood, sampled at week 24, from a patient treated with tofacitinib. The receptor was isolated from a human donor with alopecia areata. The CDR3 DNA reads TGTGCCAGCAGTCCGACGGCGGACAGGCGGAAGGGCTACACCTTC. Encoded protein: CASSPTADRRKGYTF.